This is a list of T cell receptor beta chains from one sample in a study of cytomegalovirus exposure and HLA in healthy donors. Sequencing used immunoSEQ multiplex PCR; TCRdb keeps in-frame clones, though not all of them. The table has 200,000 to 250,000 clones, roughly 91% seen once. The sequencing input was PBMCs. Receptors were obtained from a woman younger than 35 in good health and CMV-seronegative. CDR3s include the opening cysteine and the closing phenylalanine or tryptophan. The order of the fields is clone size, J gene, D gene, V gene, CDR3 DNA, CDR3 protein. A D gene is named only where the DNA matches it firmly. Rows give clone size only sometimes, using once, few, many, or a class for an expanded clone.

once,TRBJ2-1,.,TRBV11-1,TGTGCCAGCAGCCTCAGCGAGACCTACAATGAGCAGTTCTTC,CASSLSETYNEQFF
.,TRBJ2-1,TRBD2,TRBV10-3,TGTGCCATCAGTGAGTCGGTCCAGCGGGGGGGGAATGAGCAGTTCTTC,CAISESVQRGGNEQFF
few,TRBJ1-5,.,TRBV2,TGTGCCAGCAGTGAAGCGCTAGGGGGGGCGAGTCAGCCCCAGCATTTT,CASSEALGGASQPQHF
.,TRBJ2-3,.,TRBV27,TGTGCCAGCTCGCGTCTAGCTATTGGCGATACGCAGTATTTT,CASSRLAIGDTQYF
.,TRBJ1-2,.,TRBV29-1,TGCAGCGGCGGGACCGCTAACTATGGCTACACCTTC,CSGGTANYGYTF
.,TRBJ1-1,.,TRBV18,TGTGCCAGCTCCCGGGGGGGTAACACTGAAGCTTTCTTT,CASSRGGNTEAFF
.,TRBJ2-1,TRBD2,TRBV9,TGTGCCAGCAGCGTAGGATCGGGCGGGGGGGCTGGGGATGAGCAGTTCTTC,CASSVGSGGGAGDEQFF
.,TRBJ2-3,TRBD1,TRBV2,TGTGCCAGCAGTGAAGACAGGGGGCGCAGAGATACGCAGTATTTT,CASSEDRGRRDTQYF
.,TRBJ1-6,TRBD1,TRBV9,TGTGCCAGCAGCGGGGGAGCCGGGACAGCGAGGAGCTCCTATAATTCACCCCTCCACTTT,CASSGGAGTARSSYNSPLHF
.,TRBJ1-3,TRBD1,TRBV2,TGTGCCAGCAGTGAAGCGGCAGGGGGCCCCATATATTTT,CASSEAAGGPIYF
.,TRBJ2-1,TRBD2,TRBV5-4,TGTGCCAGCAGCTTGACTGGCGGGAGGGCCTACTACAATGAGCAGTTCTTC,CASSLTGGRAYYNEQFF
.,TRBJ2-1,.,TRBV7-6,TGTGCCAGCAGCAGTAGTGTTAATGAGCAGTTCTTC,CASSSSVNEQFF
.,TRBJ2-3,.,TRBV5-1,TGCGCCAGCAGCCCACTAGCCGAGGGAGATACGCAGTATTTT,CASSPLAEGDTQYF
.,TRBJ2-3,TRBD2,TRBV5-1,TGCGCCAGCAGCACCGGGACTAGTGGGGATACGCAGTATTTT,CASSTGTSGDTQYF
few,TRBJ2-7,TRBD2,TRBV11-3,TGTGCCAGCAGCGCTAGCGGGACCTACGAGCAGTACTTC,CASSASGTYEQYF
.,TRBJ2-3,TRBD2,TRBV2,TGTGCCAGCAGTGAAGTAATAGCGGGAGATACGCAGTATTTT,CASSEVIAGDTQYF
.,TRBJ2-5,TRBD1,TRBV15,TGTGCCACCAGCGTACCCTCCCGGACAGGGTTTGAGACCCAGTACTTC,CATSVPSRTGFETQYF
.,TRBJ2-1,.,TRBV11-3,TGTGCCAGCAGCTTCGCGGCCGGTGGCGAGCAGTTCTTC,CASSFAAGGEQFF
.,TRBJ2-3,TRBD2,TRBV7-9,TGTGCCAGCAGCTCTACTAGCGGGGATTTTTTAGATACGCAGTATTTT,CASSSTSGDFLDTQYF
.,TRBJ2-3,.,TRBV7-7,TGTGCCAGCAGCCCAAACCCTTGGGAGACAGATACGCAGTATTTT,CASSPNPWETDTQYF
.,TRBJ2-1,TRBD2,TRBV19,TGTGCCAGCGGGACTAGTCCCAATGAGCAGTTCTTC,CASGTSPNEQFF
.,TRBJ1-6,TRBD1,TRBV7-2,TGTGCCAGCAGCCCTAACAGGGGTAATATTAATTCACCCCTCCACTTT,CASSPNRGNINSPLHF
.,TRBJ1-4,.,TRBV5-5,TGTGCCAGCAGCTACCCGGGGAGCGGGGAAAAACTGTTTTTT,CASSYPGSGEKLFF
.,TRBJ2-5,TRBD1,TRBV13,TGTGCCAGCAGCATCGACAGGGAGAGCTCACAAGAGACCCAGTACTTC,CASSIDRESSQETQYF
few,TRBJ2-3,TRBD2,TRBV5-1,TGCGCCAGCAGCTTGGGGCTAGCGGGACCTAGCACAGATACGCAGTATTTT,CASSLGLAGPSTDTQYF
.,TRBJ2-7,.,TRBV5-1,TGCGCCAGCAGCTTGGTCTTCGGGGAATCCTACGAGCAGTACTTC,CASSLVFGESYEQYF
.,TRBJ1-1,.,TRBV23-1,TGCGCCAGCAGTCACTTGGGACACCCGGGCACTGAAGCTTTCTTT,CASSHLGHPGTEAFF
.,TRBJ1-1,.,TRBV7-3,TGTGCCAGCAGCCAGAGACTATCCACTGAAGCTTTCTTT,CASSQRLSTEAFF
.,TRBJ2-3,TRBD2,TRBV6-4,TGTGCCAGCAGTCGAGATGCGGGGGGCGTCACAGATACGCAGTATTTT,CASSRDAGGVTDTQYF
.,TRBJ1-6,TRBD1,TRBV9,TGTGCCAGCAGCGTAGAGGGACAGCCGAATTCACCCCTCCACTTT,CASSVEGQPNSPLHF